This T cell receptor (beta chain) originates from a study of shared clonotypes between healthy human individuals. Study-wide findings and caveats: Apart from blood, nothing was sampled; tissue repertoires likely differ. Lower generation probabilities were found for non-shared clonotypes than for those shared by all four donors. In general, naive subsets displayed greater estimated richness than memory subsets did.

Trimming took 0 bases from V and 4 from J; bases not matched to a gene: 0. The germline V gene encodes CDR1 SGHRS and CDR2 YFSETQ. The CDR3 sequence is 13 residues long. Method: immunoSEQ multiplex PCR; TCRdb's copy keeps in-frame clones and lacks some. Here the sample spans 2,100,000 or so clones, around 95% being singletons. Concerning this clone: Its cognate antigen is unknown. Other nucleotide sequences from this sample produce the same CDR3.

The TCR was taken from a man aged 18 to 35 in good health. This sequence joins TRBV5-1 and TRBJ2-5; 7 bases agree with TRBD2. Source material: naive CD4+ T cells sorted from blood. Described subset: CD45RA+ positively selected. The CDR3 here is CASSLAGGETQYF. The CDR3 DNA reads as TGCGCCAGCAGCTTGGCGGGGGGAGAGACCCAGTACTTC.